The 28 T cell receptor beta chains below were found in one sample sequenced in a study of control samples from healthy donors and cancer patients. Using immunoSEQ multiplex PCR, the repertoire was profiled, and TCRdb retains in-frame clones only, with some absent. The sample consists of roughly 370,000 clones, about 93% of them appearing once. Sample: PBMCs. The receptors come from a man aged 40-49 years with head and neck cancer.

J is TRBJ1-1 and V is TRBV6-6; D uncertain. The CDR3 sequence is 14 residues long. The germline V gene has CDR1 MNHNY and CDR2 SVGAGI (reference sequence). The V end lost 2 bases, the J end lost 4 bases, and 11 bases lay between the germline ends. CDR3 sequence (DNA): TGTGCCAGCAGTTACGGATCTCCTTCCACTGAAGCTTTCTTT. Its translation: CASSYGSPSTEAFF.

The chain is built from TRBV2 and TRBJ1-2; 8 nucleotides match TRBD1. CDR1 is SNHLY, CDR2 FYNNEI, per germline. Trimming removed 8 bases from V and 4 bases from J; junction bases left unmatched: 0. This CDR3 has 11 amino acids. In nucleotides, the CDR3 is TGTGCCAGCGACAGGGGCTATGGCTACACCTTC. It is translated as CASDRGYGYTF.

This chain uses TRBV11-2 with TRBJ1-1; weak D call: TRBD1 (5 bases). From germline, CDR1 is SGHAT and CDR2 FQNNGV. The CDR3 is 13 residues long. V was trimmed by 1 base and J by 3 bases, leaving 6 bases between them. In nucleotides, the CDR3 is TGTGCCAGCAGCTTAGGCAGGGACACTGAAGCTTTCTTT. Translating gives CASSLGRDTEAFF. The entire variable domain, with the rest obtained from reference TRBV11-2 and TRBJ1-1, is as follows: EAGVAQSPRYKIIEKRQSVAFWCNPISGHATLYWYQQILGQGPKLLIQFQNNGVVDDSQLPKDRFSAERLKGVDSTLKIQPAKLEDSAVYLCASSLGRDTEAFFGQGTRLTVV.

A single count supports this clone. V usage is TRBV6-2 or TRBV6-3 and J usage is TRBJ2-4, with D perhaps given as TRBD1 or TRBD2 (5 bases each). CDR1 is MNHEY and CDR2 is SVGEGT in the germline V gene. The ends were cut back, 2 bases at V and 0 bases at J, with 8 bases in the middle. This CDR3 is 15 amino acids long. The CDR3: CASSYGTVAKNIQYF. CDR3 DNA: TGTGCCAGCAGTTACGGGACGGTAGCCAAAAACATTCAGTACTTC.

The chain recombines TRBV2 with TRBJ2-5; 9 nucleotides agree with TRBD1. This CDR3 has 15 amino acids. Germline lookup yields CDR1 SNHLY and CDR2 FYNNEI. V shed 5 bases and J 5 bases; nucleotides not matched to a gene: 9. The CDR3 loop is CASSPTTGGRETQYF. CDR3 nucleotide sequence: TGTGCCAGCAGTCCTACGACAGGGGGTAGGGAGACCCAGTACTTC. The variable domain in full, with the rest retrieved from reference TRBV2 and TRBJ2-5, is EPEVTQTPSHQVTQMGQEVILRCVPISNHLYFYWYRQILGQKVEFLVSFYNNEISEKSEIFDDQFSVERPDGSNFTLKIRSTKLEDSAMYFCASSPTTGGRETQYFGPGTRLLVL.

The rearrangement links TRBV6-5 to TRBJ2-2, with a weak D call TRBD1 (6 bases). Trimming shortened V by 4 bases and J by 5 bases, and 11 bases separated the two germline ends. The CDR3 is 14 amino acids. Germline V gene data show CDR1 as MNHEY and CDR2 as SVGAGI. CDR3 loop: CASSLQGETGELFF. CDR3 DNA sequence: TGTGCCAGCAGTTTACAGGGAGAAACCGGGGAGCTGTTTTTT.

The chain is built from TRBV24-1 and TRBJ1-1, with 7 bases fitting TRBD1. This CDR3 has 12 residues. CDR1 is KGHDR, CDR2 SFDVKD, per germline. J gave up 8 bases and V 3 bases, and 2 bases lay outside the gene matches. CDR3 nucleotide sequence: TGTGCCACCAGTGATGGGGACAGCGAAGCTTTCTTT. Residues: CATSDGDSEAFF.

The chain combines TRBV19 with TRBJ1-2; maybe TRBD1 (6 bases). The CDR3 totals 14 residues. Looked up from germline, CDR1 is LNHDA and CDR2 is SQIVND (reference sequence). The V gene lost 5 bases and the J gene lost 1 base, with 11 bases spanning the gap. CDR3 coding DNA: TGTGCCAGTAGTCAACAGGGTTTTAACTATGGCTACACCTTC. Translated, it gives CASSQQGFNYGYTF.

V usage is TRBV10-1 and J usage is TRBJ2-1; 12 positions agree with TRBD2. Germline V lookup: CDR1 WNHNN, CDR2 SYGVQD (reference sequence). The ends lost 2 bases at V and 8 bases at J; junction bases unmatched: 4. This CDR3 is 15 amino acids long. The CDR3, as DNA: TGCGCCAGCAGTGAGCGACTAGCGGGAGCATATGAGCAGTTCTTC. Its protein is CASSERLAGAYEQFF.

This clone was observed once. CDR3 bases: TGTGCTAGTGCTACAGGGATCTACGAGCAGTACTTC. Its protein product is CASATGIYEQYF. The V gene is TRBV12-5, the J gene TRBJ2-7, with D possibly TRBD1 on 6 matching bases. V was shortened by 7 bases and J by 3 bases, with 10 bases between the two germline ends. This CDR3 contains 12 residues. The germline CDR1 and CDR2 sequences are LGHNT and FRNRAP.

The J gene is TRBJ2-1, the V gene TRBV5-6; 14 nucleotides agree with TRBD2. Germline loops: CDR1 SGHDT, CDR2 YYEEEE. The V and J ends lost 2 bases and 3 bases, in that order; junction bases with no gene match: 4. The length of the CDR3 is 17 residues. The CDR3 is CASSFGLAGGSYNEQFF. For the CDR3, the DNA is TGTGCCAGCAGCTTCGGACTAGCGGGGGGCAGCTACAATGAGCAGTTCTTC.

The V and J genes are TRBV4-2 and TRBJ1-5; 8 bases match TRBD1. Germline-derived CDR1 and CDR2 are LGHNA and YNFKEQ. J gave up 6 bases and V 4 bases, and 5 bases lay outside the gene matches. The CDR3 has 14 amino acids. This CDR3 is CASSPDRAGQPQHF. In DNA, the CDR3 is TGTGCCAGCAGCCCGGACAGGGCGGGTCAGCCCCAGCATTTT.

The chain couples TRBV28 to TRBJ2-1; TRBD2 matches 10 bases. Trimming removed 3 bases from V and 3 bases from J; junction bases left unmatched: 5. The CDR3 consists of 16 residues. Germline lookup yields CDR1 MDHEN and CDR2 SYDVKM. DNA of the CDR3: TGTGCCAGCAGTTTGTTGGGACTAGCGTTCTACAATGAGCAGTTCTTC. It encodes CASSLLGLAFYNEQFF. The whole variable domain, remainder taken from reference TRBV28 and TRBJ2-1, is DVKVTQSSRYLVKRTGEKVFLECVQDMDHENMFWYRQDPGLGLRLIYFSYDVKMKEKGDIPEGYSVSREKKERFSLILESASTNQTSMYLCASSLLGLAFYNEQFFGPGTRLTVL.

The chain combines TRBV18 with TRBJ2-1, with 9 bases lining up with TRBD1. Per the germline V gene, CDR1 is KGHSH and CDR2 is LQKENI. Germline trimming cut 4 bases from V and 2 bases from J; bases unmatched to any gene: 12. The CDR3 covers 18 residues. The CDR3 region is CASSRLTQGAEAYNEQFF. CDR3 nucleotide sequence: TGTGCCAGCTCACGGCTGACACAGGGGGCCGAGGCCTACAATGAGCAGTTCTTC.

CDR3: CASSLESPRSYTF. As DNA, the CDR3 is TGTGCCAGCAGTTTAGAGTCCCCAAGGAGCTACACCTTC. This chain links TRBV12-3 or TRBV12-4 with TRBJ1-2; D is ambiguous. The CDR3 has 13 residues. V was trimmed by 1 base and J by 9 bases, leaving 12 bases between them.

The rearrangement links TRBV9 to TRBJ1-6, with D possibly matching TRBD1 (5 bases). Germline V gives CDR1 SGDLS, CDR2 YYNGEE. Trimming shortened V by 4 bases and J by 7 bases, and 12 bases separated the two germline ends. CDR3 length equals 14 residues. CDR3 DNA sequence: TGTGCCAGCAGCCGTGGGGACGAGAATTCACCCCTCCACTTT. Translation gives CASSRGDENSPLHF. Combining the CDR3 with reference TRBV9 and TRBJ1-6 gives the whole variable domain DSGVTQTPKHLITATGQRVTLRCSPRSGDLSVYWYQQSLDQGLQFLIQYYNGEERAKGNILERFSAQQFPDLHSELNLSSLELGDSALYFCASSRGDENSPLHFGNGTRLTVT.

This chain joins TRBV7-2 and TRBJ2-1; 9 positions match TRBD2. Losses at the gene ends were 0 bases for V and 4 bases for J; bases not matched to a gene: 7. The CDR3 spans 17 residues. Germline CDR1 is SGHTA and CDR2 is FQGNSA. CDR3 coding DNA: TGTGCCAGCAGCTTAGCGTTTTTAGCGGGAGCGTACAATGAGCAGTTCTTC. Translation gives CASSLAFLAGAYNEQFF.

The chain couples TRBV14 to TRBJ2-3, with D unclear. The CDR3 is 13 amino acids. The germline V gene encodes CDR1 SGHDN and CDR2 FVKESK. V gave up 0 bases and J gave up 9 bases, with 10 bases separating them. In DNA form, the CDR3 reads TGTGCCAGCAGCCAAGATCGACTGAGAACGCAGTATTTT. Encoded protein: CASSQDRLRTQYF.

The rearrangement joins TRBV5-4 to TRBJ2-2; D is unclear. The CDR3 runs to 14 residues. V was pared by 0 bases and J by 1 base, with 4 bases between. Germline CDR1 is SGHNT and CDR2 is YYREEE (reference sequence). The CDR3, as DNA: TGTGCCAGCAGCTTGGACAGGAACACCGGGGAGCTGTTTTTT. Residues: CASSLDRNTGELFF.

The chain combines TRBV28 with TRBJ1-4; D uncertain. This CDR3 spans 15 amino acids. V was clipped by 2 bases and J by 8 bases, with 15 bases between them. Germline values: CDR1 MDHEN, CDR2 SYDVKM. The CDR3 bases are TGTGCCAGCAGTTTACGAGGGTACCCCCAAGAAAAACTGTTTTTT. Encoded protein: CASSLRGYPQEKLFF.

This CDR3 is CASSSDRFNQPQHF. The CDR3 bases are TGTGCCAGCAGTTCCGACAGGTTCAATCAGCCCCAGCATTTT. This sequence joins TRBV6-6 and TRBJ1-5; tentatively, D is TRBD1 (6 bases). The CDR3 has 14 amino acids. Trimming pared 4 bases from V and 3 bases from J, leaving 10 bases between. Germline CDR1 reads MNHNY; CDR2 reads SVGAGI (reference sequence).

This chain uses TRBV7-3 with TRBJ2-1, with TRBD1 identical over 7 bases. CDR1 is SGHTA, CDR2 FQGTGA, per germline. This CDR3 is 16 amino acids long. V lost 5 bases and J lost 9; bases outside the gene matches: 16. CDR3 protein: CASSAGAGGEIGEQFF. The CDR3 DNA follows: TGTGCCAGCAGCGCGGGTGCAGGGGGTGAGATCGGTGAGCAGTTCTTC.

The chain uses TRBV5-1 and TRBJ2-5; no firm D call. Germline values: CDR1 SGHRS, CDR2 YFSETQ. V lost 0 bases, J lost 5 bases, and 11 bases lay in between. This CDR3 comprises 14 residues. CDR3 loop: CASSLGLRQETQYF. In DNA form, the CDR3 reads TGCGCCAGCAGCTTGGGATTAAGGCAGGAGACCCAGTACTTC.

This chain connects TRBV13 to TRBJ2-5; TRBD1 matches 9 bases. The germline CDR1 and CDR2 sequences are PRHDT and FYEKMQ (reference sequence). Germline trimming cut 5 bases from V and 3 bases from J; bases unmatched to any gene: 4. This CDR3 comprises 14 residues. DNA for the CDR3: TGTGCCAGCAGCCGAAGGACAGGGGAAGAGACCCAGTACTTC. This translates into CASSRRTGEETQYF. The full variable domain, rest sourced from reference TRBV13 and TRBJ2-5, is AAGVIQSPRHLIKEKRETATLKCYPIPRHDTVYWYQQGPGQDPQFLISFYEKMQSDKGSIPDRFSAQQFSDYHSELNMSSLELGDSALYFCASSRRTGEETQYFGPGTRLLVL.

This clone has just a few counts. This rearrangement joins TRBV14 to TRBJ2-2; D may match TRBD1 or TRBD2 (5 bases each). CDR1 and CDR2 (germline): SGHDN, FVKESK. Trimming cost V 1 base and J 4 bases, with 10 bases left between them. This CDR3 has 15 residues. DNA of the CDR3: TGTGCCAGCAGCCAAGTGAGGGGTCTCACCGGGGAGCTGTTTTTT. It yields the protein CASSQVRGLTGELFF.

The chain has TRBV5-6 and TRBJ1-5; D might be TRBD1 (5 bases). The CDR3 totals 13 residues. Germline CDR1 reads SGHDT; CDR2 reads YYEEEE. V was cut by 4 bases and J by 4 bases, with 9 bases left in between. CDR3 DNA: TGTGCCAGCAGCGCTCAGGGTAATCAGCCCCAGCATTTT. Residues: CASSAQGNQPQHF.

This chain joins TRBV5-6 and TRBJ2-3, with TRBD1 matching over 7 bases. The CDR3 is 17 amino acids. V shed 3 bases and J 0 bases; nucleotides not matched to a gene: 10. From germline, CDR1 is SGHDT and CDR2 YYEEEE. In nucleotides, the CDR3 is TGTGCCAGCAGCTACCCGGGACAGCTAACTAGCACAGATACGCAGTATTTT. Translation gives CASSYPGQLTSTDTQYF.

This clone has just one count. The chain carries TRBV6-2 or TRBV6-3 and TRBJ2-2; 9 bases are shared with TRBD2. This CDR3 is 18 amino acids long. Germline V gene data show CDR1 as MNHEY and CDR2 as SVGEGT. V lost 4 bases and J lost 0; bases outside the gene matches: 9. The CDR3 reads CASSFPTSGKANTGELFF. CDR3 DNA sequence: TGTGCCAGCAGTTTCCCGACTAGCGGCAAAGCGAACACCGGGGAGCTGTTTTTT.